Below, one T cell receptor beta chain is given with its context. Antigen unknown. Construction of the TCRbeta library involved unique molecular identifiers. TCRdb itself ran the PCR reads through MiXCR, one entry per CDR3 protein. This table has around 580,000 distinct CDR3 sequences, about 23% appearing once. These data originate in a study of T-cell reconstitution after alpha-beta-depleted transplantation in children. Study-level results: Alpha-beta T cells present about two months after transplant were reported to originate from several hundred expanded graft clones. Some patients showed high day-60 TCRbeta diversity, which derived from surviving recipient T cells and thymic progenitors. T-cell counts and diversity at one year post-transplant came mainly from newly produced T cells.

The starting material was PBMCs, mostly from graft donor cells, obtained 360 days after TCRalphabeta/CD19-depleted stem cell transplant. The source is a boy younger than two who had a stem cell transplant for acute myeloid leukemia, so the T cells may come from the graft donor.

The CDR3 DNA follows: TGTGCCAGCAGTTACTATACGGACAGCTCCTATGGCTACACCTTC. Protein: CASSYYTDSSYGYTF. The chain couples TRBV6-5 to TRBJ1-2, with D possibly matching TRBD1 (6 bases). The CDR3 spans 15 residues. Germline loops: CDR1 MNHEY, CDR2 SVGAGI. With 1 base removed from V and 4 bases from J, the gap between germline ends came to 13 bases.